These 10 T cell receptor beta chains share one sample of origin, sequenced in a study of blood T cell repertoires in COVID-19. Assay: immunoSEQ multiplex PCR; the TCRdb copy retains only in-frame clones and omits some. The repertoire holds about 160,000 clones, with around 80% as singletons. The sequenced material came from PBMCs or T cells enriched from blood (not recorded which). All receptors derive from a man aged 50 to 59 who had recovered from COVID-19.

A few counts support this clone. This rearrangement joins TRBV12-3 or TRBV12-4 to TRBJ2-7; 11 bases are a match to TRBD2. V shed 7 bases, J shed 7 bases, and the junction held 6 bases outside the gene matches. CDR3 length equals 13 residues. This CDR3 is CASTTSGGREQYF. The CDR3 coding sequence is TGTGCCAGCACAACTAGCGGGGGTCGAGAGCAGTACTTC.

The genes are TRBV5-4 and TRBJ1-2; 8 bases match TRBD1. CDR1 and CDR2 (germline): SGHNT, YYREEE (reference sequence). With 0 bases clipped from V and 12 bases from J, the junction kept 7 bases outside the gene matches. The CDR3 runs to 13 residues. This CDR3 reads CASSLVFDRGHTF. The CDR3 region has the DNA TGTGCCAGCAGCTTGGTCTTTGACAGGGGTCACACCTTC.

The chain has TRBV2 and TRBJ1-5; weak D call: TRBD1 (5 bases). This CDR3 is built from 16 residues. V was clipped by 2 bases and J by 0 bases, with 11 bases between them. CDR1 and CDR2 (germline): SNHLY, FYNNEI. Here the CDR3 reads CASSERGGYSNQPQHF. CDR3 DNA: TGTGCCAGCAGTGAACGGGGGGGATATAGCAATCAGCCCCAGCATTTT.

The chain links TRBV7-9 to TRBJ1-5; 8 nucleotides match TRBD1. Per the germline V gene, CDR1 is SEHNR and CDR2 is FQNEAQ (reference sequence). This CDR3 spans 16 amino acids. The trim removed 5 bases at V and 3 bases at J, leaving 9 bases unmatched. In DNA form, the CDR3 reads TGTGCCAGCAGCCAAGCCGGACAGGGCGACAATCAGCCCCAGCATTTT. As protein: CASSQAGQGDNQPQHF.

J is TRBJ2-5 and V is TRBV5-1; 9 positions match TRBD2. Losses at the gene ends were 3 bases for V and 0 bases for J; bases not matched to a gene: 12. Germline CDR1 and CDR2: SGHRS and YFSETQ. This CDR3 has 18 amino acids. The CDR3: CASSSYDLAGVYQETQYF. The DNA of the CDR3 is TGCGCCAGCAGCTCTTACGATTTAGCGGGGGTGTACCAAGAGACCCAGTACTTC.

The chain is built from TRBV29-1 and TRBJ2-2, with a possible D match to TRBD1 (6 bases). Germline CDR1 is SQVTM and CDR2 is ANQGSEA. This CDR3 is 13 amino acids long. Trimming removed 7 bases from V and 3 bases from J, with 12 bases in between. The CDR3, as DNA: TGCAGCGCCCTAACAGGGTACACCGGGGAGCTGTTTTTT. Protein product: CSALTGYTGELFF.

The chain couples TRBV30 to TRBJ2-7, with 7 positions matching TRBD2. Germline CDR1 and CDR2: GTSNPN and SVGIG (reference sequence). V lost 0 bases to trimming and J lost 1 base; unmatched junction nucleotides: 6. The CDR3 spans 15 residues. CDR3 DNA: TGTGCCTGGAGTGTACGCGGGGGTAGATCCTACGAGCAGTACTTC. Encoded protein: CAWSVRGGRSYEQYF.

The V gene is TRBV5-4, the J gene TRBJ1-2, with 8 bases fitting TRBD1. Germline CDR1 and CDR2: SGHNT and YYREEE (reference sequence). With V trimmed by 4 bases and J by 7 bases, 9 bases remained unmatched. The CDR3 runs to 14 residues. The CDR3 loop is CASSPPRTGGGYTF. The CDR3 nucleotides read TGTGCCAGCAGCCCCCCGCGAACAGGGGGTGGCTACACCTTC.

The chain links TRBV6-5 to TRBJ1-5; 8 nucleotides match TRBD1. The CDR3 totals 15 residues. Germline V gene data show CDR1 as MNHEY and CDR2 as SVGAGI. The ends lost 7 bases at V and 4 bases at J; junction bases unmatched: 9. The CDR3 coding sequence is TGTGCCAGCACCCTGGACAGGGCGGAAAATCAGCCCCAGCATTTT. This gives the protein CASTLDRAENQPQHF.

The chain uses TRBV7-9 and TRBJ1-6; 7 bases align to TRBD1. Per the germline V gene, CDR1 is SEHNR and CDR2 is FQNEAQ (reference sequence). Trimming took 1 base from V and 5 from J; bases not matched to a gene: 5. The CDR3 contains 16 residues. The CDR3 loop is CASSLGQGGDNSPLHF. Here the CDR3 DNA reads TGTGCCAGCAGCTTAGGTCAAGGGGGCGATAATTCACCCCTCCACTTT.